The following is a TCR beta chain sequence with its context. What it binds is not known. The CDR3 end falls 3 residues outside the read, so it is completed with the germline J gene. Assay used: immunoSEQ multiplex PCR; TCRdb lists only in-frame clones, some missing. This repertoire lists over 20,000 clones without singletons; approximately 3.8% sits in the top ten. This CDR3 spans 19 amino acids. Germline trimming cut 1 base from V and 0 bases from J; bases unmatched to any gene: 8. CDR1 and CDR2 from the germline V gene are KGHSH and LQKENI. The data stem from a study of T cell clonality in common variable immunodeficiency. Study-level findings and limits: Fewer deletions and N-nucleotide insertions were reportedly seen in common variable immunodeficiency TCR beta sequences.

The receptor was isolated from a human donor with common variable immunodeficiency. This rearrangement joins TRBV18 to TRBJ1-6; 8 positions agree with TRBD1. Sample: peripheral blood mononuclear cells. The CDR3: CASSPLARTGSSYNSPLHF. The part of the CDR3 DNA that was read is TGTGCCAGCTCACCACTCGCTCGGACAGGGAGCTCCTATAATTCACCC.